This T cell receptor (beta chain) was sequenced during a study of PD-1 blockade in classical Hodgkin lymphoma. Whole-study findings and limits: No one has yet defined what causes the repertoire differences, which may be disease activity or prior therapy. Newly diagnosed patients reportedly trailed healthy donors in baseline TCR diversity.

The repertoire was sequenced with immunoSEQ multiplex PCR; TCRdb's copy has only in-frame clones and lacks some. The table lists some 93,000 clones, about 88% of them singletons. A word on this clone: Its specificity is not known.

No patient escaped relapse after autologous stem cell transplantation, and brentuximab vedotin exposure varied. This sample comprised peripheral blood mononuclear cells (PBMCs), obtained before the second cycle of nivolumab. The TCR was taken from a human donor with classical Hodgkin lymphoma.

The CDR3 is CASSLWQGGVMNTEAFF. The CDR3 nucleotides read TGTGCCAGCAGCTTATGGCAGGGGGGAGTCATGAACACTGAAGCTTTCTTT. This chain connects TRBV7-8 to TRBJ1-1, with 7 bases matching TRBD1. J was trimmed by 0 bases and V by 2 bases; bases with no gene match: 9. Per germline, CDR1 SGHVS and CDR2 FQNEAQ. CDR3 length: 17 residues. The full variable domain, in which reference TRBV7-8 and TRBJ1-1 provide the parts outside the CDR3, is GAGVSQSPRYKVAKRGQDVALRCDPISGHVSLFWYQQALGQGPEFLTYFQNEAQLDKSGLPSDRFFAERPEGSVSTLKIQRTQQEDSAVYLCASSLWQGGVMNTEAFFGQGTRLTVV.